The 2 T cell receptor beta chains given below trace back to one sample, sequenced in a study. One entry per CDR3 protein results from TCRdb running MiXCR on the RT-PCR reads. The sample holds about 680,000 distinct CDR3 sequences, over 12% seen once. Sequencing used memory CD4+ T cells from blood. The source of these receptors is a female donor in good health, serving as a healthy control.

For the CDR3, the DNA is TGTGCCAGCATCCCGGGAGGAGCACAGAACACTGAAGCTTTCTTT. Its protein product is CASIPGGAQNTEAFF. The chain uses TRBV28 and TRBJ1-1, with unresolved D. Deletions cut 7 bases from V and 1 base from J, with 16 bases between. CDR3 length: 15 residues. Germline CDR1 reads MDHEN; CDR2 reads SYDVKM. Full variable domain (rest looked up from reference TRBV28 and TRBJ1-1): DVKVTQSSRYLVKRTGEKVFLECVQDMDHENMFWYRQDPGLGLRLIYFSYDVKMKEKGDIPEGYSVSREKKERFSLILESASTNQTSMYLCASIPGGAQNTEAFFGQGTRLTVV.

This clonotype came up a few times. CDR3 nucleotide sequence: TGCAGTGCTTCGCGGGGCGATTCCTACGAGCAGTACTTC. It specifies CSASRGDSYEQYF. This chain uses TRBV20-1 with TRBJ2-7; weak D call: TRBD2 (6 bases). In germline, CDR1 is DFQATT, CDR2 SNEGSKA (reference sequence). V lost 5 bases to trimming and J lost 1 base, with 12 bases between them. The CDR3 runs 13 residues.